This T cell receptor beta chain was retrieved from a study of cytomegalovirus exposure and HLA in healthy donors. The wider study: As released early, the data held roughly 85 million unique TCRs from HLA-typed donors. Of all 400 or so donors who were genotyped, about 80% belonged to the Caucasian-associated ancestry cluster.

From germline, CDR1 is LNHDA and CDR2 SQIVND (reference sequence). This CDR3 contains 11 residues. Trimming stripped 4 bases from V and 10 bases from J, with 10 bases between. PCR amplification relied on 60 Vbeta primers (plus 13 Jbeta primers). Repertoires were generated with immunoSEQ multiplex PCR, while TCRdb's copy carries only in-frame clones and drops some. The sample holds about 180,000 clones, around 79% seen once. Study-wide findings and caveats: A reported reduction in N-insertions relative to the roughly 700-donor mean was seen in an Asian-associated ancestry cluster in a later analysis. In a later analysis, TCR beta V- and J-gene trimming was associated with a missense DCLRE1C variant.

Note on this clone: Its target is unknown.

The sample comprised PBMCs. The origin of this receptor is a woman between 45 and 60 years old in good health and CMV-seronegative. This chain joins TRBV19 and TRBJ1-1; no reliable D call. CDR3 sequence reads: CASSRERRAFF. In DNA, the CDR3 is TGTGCCAGTAGTAGGGAGCGCCGAGCTTTCTTT.